This is a list of T cell receptor beta chains from one sample in a study of T cell responses to AZD1222 COVID-19 vaccine. Generated by immunoSEQ multiplex PCR, the TCRdb table keeps only in-frame clones and is missing some. The sample yields 100,000 to 150,000 clones, about nine tenths seen once. Material: peripheral blood, obtained on day 0 of AZD1222 vaccination. These receptor sequences come from an adult in good health. The conserved cysteine and the conserved F or W are not part of the CDR3 here.

v_gene,j_gene,CDR3aa
TRBV9,TRBJ2-3,ASSVAPNTDTQY
TRBV5-6,TRBJ1-6,ASSLMTANSPLH
TRBV20-1,TRBJ2-7,SASAPRLTSFHEQY
TRBV5-5,TRBJ1-4,ASSLGDRTEKLF
TRBV2,TRBJ2-5,ASRGQEETQY
TRBV5-4,TRBJ1-3,ASQPAPSGNTIY
TRBV24-1,TRBJ2-1,ATSDFPRGSSYNEQF
TRBV2,TRBJ1-1,ASSETGGVGAF
TRBV7-2,TRBJ1-1,ASSLRDRTAGAF
TRBV5-1,TRBJ2-3,ASSFRGNTDTQY
TRBV24-1,TRBJ1-1,ATSAKTGSKTEAF
TRBV18,TRBJ1-2,ASSPPSTNYGYT
TRBV6-5,TRBJ2-7,ASSYSGVGDEQY
TRBV15,TRBJ2-5,ATSREAGRETQY
TRBV5-4,TRBJ1-2,ASSFLSAYGYT
TRBV5-1,TRBJ2-2,ASSTGTVGTGELF
TRBV7-9,TRBJ2-5,ASSSRAYQETQY
TRBV10-3,TRBJ2-2,AISIKAGANTGELF
TRBV28,TRBJ1-2,ASSPGDNYGYT
TRBV24-1,TRBJ1-2,ATSGSYGYT
TRBV9,TRBJ2-7,ASSLGTSGLVYEQY
TRBV27,TRBJ2-2,ASSFDVNAGELF
TRBV6-1,TRBJ2-1,ASSEGQTGDYNEQF
TRBV5-4,TRBJ1-2,ASSLLISAETNYGYT
TRBV7-9,TRBJ1-1,ASSSPRGGAGTEAF
TRBV20-1,TRBJ2-1,SASSGTRTNEQF
TRBV27,TRBJ2-7,ASSSTSGSYEQY
TRBV9,TRBJ1-4,ASSVGDATNEKLF
TRBV19,TRBJ2-1,ASSPPSPLPNEQF
TRBV7-2,TRBJ2-3,ASSLVTQGGTDTQY
TRBV2,TRBJ1-1,ASSEEGGRDTEAF
TRBV6-1,TRBJ1-3,ASSEQGFGNTIY
TRBV28,TRBJ1-5,ASSPLGGSGPQPQH
TRBV27,TRBJ2-7,ASSLTGVPYYEQY
TRBV25-1,TRBJ1-5,ASSVGYQPQH
TRBV3-1/TRBV3-2,TRBJ2-7,ASSYSGGASYEQY
TRBV12-3/TRBV12-4,TRBJ2-7,ASGGSPREQY
TRBV10-3,TRBJ1-1,ATRGTTEAF
TRBV11-2,TRBJ2-1,ASSLDTRDEQF
TRBV9,TRBJ2-3,ASSVAGTDTQY
TRBV7-8,TRBJ1-2,ASSLGVGSVDGYT
TRBV5-1,TRBJ1-2,ASSPSSQYYGYT
TRBV7-2,TRBJ1-1,ASSFQGLSEAF
TRBV20-1,TRBJ1-1,SARSFTEAF
TRBV27,TRBJ1-2,ASSLDIANYGYT
TRBV19,TRBJ2-2,ASSITGGRTGELF
TRBV28,TRBJ2-7,ASKGRQASSYEQY
TRBV28,TRBJ2-1,ASSPDRGPYNEQF
TRBV10-3,TRBJ2-1,AISVVGRI
TRBV18,TRBJ2-1,ASSYSGTLSYNEQF
TRBV27,TRBJ1-4,ASSLLSGARREKLF
TRBV5-4,TRBJ1-1,ASSLEQGSPEAF
TRBV6-5,TRBJ2-1,ASSYETSGRNEQF